The next 24 T cell receptor beta chains were all read from a single sample in a study of PD-1 blockade in classical Hodgkin lymphoma. All trial patients relapsed after autologous stem cell transplantation. Clones were read by immunoSEQ multiplex PCR, and TCRdb kept only the in-frame ones, dropping some. The sample holds about 86,000 clones, approximately 91% seen once. Sequenced here: peripheral blood mononuclear cells (PBMCs), sampled at baseline. These TCRs come from a human donor with classical Hodgkin lymphoma.

The rearrangement joins TRBV28 to TRBJ1-2, with TRBD1 matching 10 bases. CDR3 length equals 15 residues. V dropped 4 bases and J dropped 5; count of bases not matched to a gene: 7. The germline V gene has CDR1 MDHEN and CDR2 SYDVKM. CDR3 DNA: TGTGCCAGCAGTTCCGGGACAGGGGACCTTTATGGCTACACCTTC. This sequence encodes CASSSGTGDLYGYTF.

The table lists this clone with a few counts. V is TRBV27 and J is TRBJ2-1; D is unresolved. The V end was cut by 7 bases, the J end by 7 bases, with 11 bases between. Germline V gene lookup returns CDR1 MNHEY and CDR2 SMNVEV (reference sequence). This CDR3 region has 12 residues. CDR3 amino acids: CASIGKINEQFF. DNA for the CDR3: TGTGCCAGCATTGGGAAGATAAATGAGCAGTTCTTC.

The chain couples TRBV5-6 to TRBJ1-2; D unresolved. V dropped 1 base and J dropped 8 bases, with 6 bases sitting between them. Germline CDR1 and CDR2: SGHDT and YYEEEE. This CDR3 comprises 11 residues. CDR3 DNA sequence: TGTGCCAGCAGCTTGATTGGAGGCTACACCTTC. Protein product: CASSLIGGYTF.

V is TRBV19 and J is TRBJ2-1, with 16 nucleotides matching TRBD2. The CDR3 extends over 19 amino acids. Germline V gene sequence: CDR1 LNHDA, CDR2 SQIVND (reference sequence). V was pared by 5 bases and J by 6 bases, with 13 bases of the junction left unmatched. The CDR3 DNA sequence: TGTGCCAGTAGTCTCGCCGGGACTAGCGGGAGGGTAATTCCCAATGAGCAGTTCTTC. Protein: CASSLAGTSGRVIPNEQFF.

The chain employs TRBV11-2 and TRBJ2-1; 8 bases agree with TRBD2. The CDR3 contains 16 residues. CDR1 and CDR2 (germline): SGHAT, FQNNGV. With 5 bases clipped from V and 6 bases from J, the junction kept 12 bases outside the gene matches. The DNA for the CDR3 is TGTGCCAGCAGCCACTTTAAGCGGGAGCGGGGCAATGAGCAGTTCTTC. This translates into CASSHFKRERGNEQFF.

The rearrangement links TRBV2 to TRBJ1-1; TRBD1 aligns across 8 bases. CDR1 and CDR2 (germline): SNHLY, FYNNEI. This CDR3 contains 15 residues. The ends lost 4 bases at V and 4 bases at J; junction bases unmatched: 8. The CDR3 protein is CASSVGAGGFTEAFF. CDR3 in DNA: TGTGCCAGCAGTGTCGGGGCAGGGGGCTTCACTGAAGCTTTCTTT. The full variable domain, its missing parts supplied by reference TRBV2 and TRBJ1-1, is EPEVTQTPSHQVTQMGQEVILRCVPISNHLYFYWYRQILGQKVEFLVSFYNNEISEKSEIFDDQFSVERPDGSNFTLKIRSTKLEDSAMYFCASSVGAGGFTEAFFGQGTRLTVV.

The V and J genes are TRBV6-1 and TRBJ1-4, with TRBD1 as a possible D gene (5 bases). The V gene's germline CDR1 is MNHNS and CDR2 SASEGT. This CDR3 has 13 amino acids. V shed 3 bases and J shed 7 bases, with 9 bases lying between them. CDR3 coding DNA: TGTGCCAGCAGTGAGCAGGGTCGTGAAAAACTGTTTTTT. Amino acid sequence: CASSEQGREKLFF.

The chain couples TRBV30 to TRBJ2-3; D ambiguous. CDR1 GTSNPN and CDR2 SVGIG come from the germline V gene (reference sequence). The CDR3 has 16 amino acids. The V end lost 2 bases, the J end lost 1 base, and 16 bases lay between the germline ends. The CDR3 loop reads CAWSNGEGWGTDTQYF. As DNA, the CDR3 is TGTGCCTGGAGTAATGGGGAAGGTTGGGGCACAGATACGCAGTATTTT. The full variable domain, completed using reference TRBV30 and TRBJ2-3, is SQTIHQWPATLVQPVGSPLSLECTVEGTSNPNLYWYRQAAGRGLQLLFYSVGIGQISSEVPQNLSASRPQDRQFILSSKKLLLSDSGFYLCAWSNGEGWGTDTQYFGPGTRLTVL.

J is TRBJ2-7 and V is TRBV29-1; 13 positions agree with TRBD2. Germline V gene lookup returns CDR1 SQVTM and CDR2 ANQGSEA. J was trimmed by 0 bases and V by 4 bases; bases with no gene match: 15. The CDR3 runs 19 residues. CDR3 in amino acids: CSVVGSRLAGGPLSYEQYF. The CDR3 nucleotides read TGCAGCGTTGTAGGGTCGAGACTAGCGGGAGGCCCCCTCTCCTACGAGCAGTACTTC.

The chain has TRBV7-2 and TRBJ2-7, with 10 bases that match TRBD1. Germline V gene sequence: CDR1 SGHTA, CDR2 FQGNSA. J was trimmed by 5 bases and V by 3 bases; bases with no gene match: 4. This CDR3 spans 14 amino acids. The CDR3 loop reads CASSFGQGVDEQYF. CDR3 nucleotides: TGTGCCAGCAGCTTCGGACAGGGGGTGGACGAGCAGTACTTC. Combining the CDR3 with reference TRBV7-2 and TRBJ2-7 gives the whole variable domain GAGVSQSPSNKVTEKGKDVELRCDPISGHTALYWYRQSLGQGLEFLIYFQGNSAPDKSGLPSDRFSAERTGGSVSTLTIQRTQQEDSAVYLCASSFGQGVDEQYFGPGTRLTVT.

The V call is TRBV10-1, the J call TRBJ2-1; TRBD2 matches 13 bases. CDR1 is WNHNN and CDR2 is SYGVQD in the germline V gene (reference sequence). The trim removed 3 bases at V and 10 bases at J, leaving 6 bases unmatched. This CDR3 comprises 15 residues. This CDR3 is CASSDGLAGVYEQFF. As DNA, the CDR3 is TGCGCCAGCAGTGATGGACTAGCGGGAGTCTACGAGCAGTTCTTC.

This clone appeared a few times. The chain uses TRBV30 and TRBJ1-2, with unresolved D. Deletions cut 4 bases from V and 4 bases from J, with 7 bases between. CDR3 length: 11 amino acids. Germline V gene data show CDR1 as GTSNPN and CDR2 as SVGIG (reference sequence). The CDR3 region is CAWTSSYGYTF. The CDR3 bases are TGTGCCTGGACCTCATCCTATGGCTACACCTTC. The full variable domain, rest sourced from reference TRBV30 and TRBJ1-2, is SQTIHQWPATLVQPVGSPLSLECTVEGTSNPNLYWYRQAAGRGLQLLFYSVGIGQISSEVPQNLSASRPQDRQFILSSKKLLLSDSGFYLCAWTSSYGYTFGSGTRLTVV.

This sequence joins TRBV7-9 and TRBJ2-3; 14 positions match TRBD2. Germline V gene data show CDR1 as SEHNR and CDR2 as FQNEAQ (reference sequence). The CDR3 consists of 18 residues. The J segment lost 6 bases and the V segment lost 5 bases, leaving 13 bases of the junction unmatched. In nucleotides, the CDR3 is TGTGCCAGCAGCCCAACGGGACTAGCGGGGGTCGGTAGGGATACGCAGTATTTT. Protein: CASSPTGLAGVGRDTQYF.

This chain connects TRBV12-5 to TRBJ2-1; 9 bases are shared with TRBD2. CDR1 LGHNT and CDR2 FRNRAP come from the germline V gene. The CDR3 sequence is 15 residues long. The V and J ends lost 1 base and 12 bases, in that order; junction bases with no gene match: 10. CDR3 residues: CASGLDLVAGVVQFF. The CDR3 bases are TGTGCTAGTGGTTTGGATCTAGTAGCGGGAGTTGTGCAGTTCTTC.

The chain has TRBV18 and TRBJ2-1, with TRBD1 matching over 12 bases. CDR3 length equals 18 residues. Trimming took 3 bases from V and 7 from J; bases not matched to a gene: 13. Germline V gene sequence: CDR1 KGHSH, CDR2 LQKENI. CDR3 protein: CASSPRPAGQGADNEQFF. As DNA, the CDR3 is TGTGCCAGCTCACCTAGACCCGCGGGACAGGGGGCGGATAATGAGCAGTTCTTC.

The V and J genes are TRBV6-5 and TRBJ2-7; 10 bases fit TRBD1. This CDR3 comprises 15 residues. Germline V gene lookup returns CDR1 MNHEY and CDR2 SVGAGI. V shed 7 bases, J shed 4 bases, and the junction held 10 bases outside the gene matches. The CDR3 sequence: CASKLGRDRGYEQYF. The CDR3 DNA is TGTGCCAGCAAGCTAGGCCGGGACAGGGGATACGAGCAGTACTTC.

This chain connects TRBV10-3 to TRBJ2-1, with TRBD1 matching 8 bases. Germline trimming cut 4 bases from V and 10 bases from J; bases unmatched to any gene: 9. Looked up from germline, CDR1 is ENHRY and CDR2 is SYGVKD. The CDR3 consists of 14 residues. The CDR3 spells CAISGTGKVSEQFF. Here the CDR3 DNA reads TGTGCCATCAGTGGGACAGGGAAGGTATCCGAGCAGTTCTTC.

The chain employs TRBV15 and TRBJ1-4; TRBD1 is a possible D gene (5 bases). The V gene lost 1 base and the J gene lost 15 bases, with 33 bases spanning the gap. This CDR3 spans 19 amino acids. From germline, CDR1 is LNHNV and CDR2 YYDKDF (reference sequence). The CDR3 reads CATSRGFRYRQLSDEKVFF. The CDR3 bases are TGTGCCACCAGCAGAGGATTTCGGTACAGGCAATTATCAGATGAAAAGGTGTTTTTT.

The chain joins TRBV4-1 to TRBJ1-1; D not resolved. This CDR3 has 16 residues. The V end lost 4 bases, the J end lost 1 base, and 16 bases lay between the germline ends. Germline V gene sequence: CDR1 MGHRA, CDR2 YSYEKL. The CDR3 loop reads CASSPPLLGRNTEAFF. The CDR3 DNA reads TGCGCCAGCAGCCCCCCCCTCCTCGGGCGGAACACTGAAGCTTTCTTT.

On this clone itself: The sample carries other DNA sequences with the same CDR3. The chain carries TRBV7-9 and TRBJ2-7, with a possible D match to TRBD1 (6 bases). CDR3 length: 13 residues. Deletions cut 6 bases from V and 1 base from J, with 10 bases between. Germline CDR1 SEHNR, CDR2 FQNEAQ (reference sequence). The CDR3, as DNA: TGTGCCAGCAGTCCCGGGACATCCTACGAGCAGTACTTC. It codes for CASSPGTSYEQYF.

V and J are TRBV5-4 and TRBJ2-5, with D hard to call. V was shortened by 3 bases and J by 5 bases, with 11 bases between the two germline ends. CDR3 length: 13 amino acids. Germline assignment: CDR1 SGHNT and CDR2 YYREEE (reference sequence). The CDR3 coding sequence is TGTGCCAGCAGCTCTAACCCTCAGGAGACCCAGTACTTC. Its translation: CASSSNPQETQYF.

The chain is built from TRBV18 and TRBJ2-3; 9 nucleotides align to TRBD1. CDR1 and CDR2 from the germline V gene are KGHSH and LQKENI. V gave up 2 bases and J gave up 4 bases; unmatched junction bases: 1. This CDR3 is built from 14 residues. The chain's CDR3 is CASSPGTGPDTQYF. The DNA of the CDR3 is TGTGCCAGCTCACCAGGGACAGGGCCAGATACGCAGTATTTT.

The gene calls are TRBV5-1 and TRBJ1-1, with unresolved D. The germline gives CDR1 SGHRS, CDR2 YFSETQ. This CDR3 contains 17 residues. Trimming left V 4 bases short and J 0 bases short, with 19 bases between. The CDR3 is CASSLRPPDLLNTEAFF. The CDR3 region has the DNA TGCGCCAGCAGCCTCCGACCCCCGGACTTGTTGAACACTGAAGCTTTCTTT.

Only a few counts were recorded for this clone. This chain's CDR3 is CASSSGQEAFF. The CDR3 DNA follows: TGTGCCAGCAGCTCGGGACAGGAAGCTTTCTTT. The V and J genes are TRBV7-9 and TRBJ1-1; 7 bases are shared with TRBD1. The CDR3 runs 11 residues. The germline V gene encodes CDR1 SEHNR and CDR2 FQNEAQ (reference sequence). The V and J ends lost 4 bases and 8 bases, in that order; junction bases with no gene match: 1.